A single sample gave rise to the 2 T cell receptor beta chains below, sequenced in a study of blood T cells in healthy people across ages. A J-beta primer mix and a sample-barcoded 5' primer were used in a second PCR of about 7 to 11 cycles. In TCRdb, the 5' RACE reads were re-called with MiXCR into one record per CDR3 protein. The data hold 550,000 to 600,000 distinct CDR3 sequences, with around half observed a single time. The sample was blood. The origin of the receptors is an elderly man in good health.

V is TRBV6-2 or TRBV6-3 and J is TRBJ1-5; 7 bases are a match to TRBD1. Germline lookup yields CDR1 MNHEY and CDR2 SVGEGT. Germline trimming cut 7 bases from V and 7 bases from J; bases unmatched to any gene: 10. CDR3 size: 14 residues. The CDR3 region is CASTTQRTGQPQHF. The CDR3 DNA is TGTGCCAGCACCACACAAAGGACAGGCCAGCCCCAGCATTTT.

There are a few counts of this clonotype. The DNA for the CDR3 is TGCAGTGCTTCTCCGTCCGTCGGGGCCAGGGGCAATCAGCCCCAGCATTTT. Protein sequence: CSASPSVGARGNQPQHF. This rearrangement joins TRBV20-1 to TRBJ1-5; maybe TRBD1 (5 bases). This CDR3 region has 17 residues. The germline V gene has CDR1 DFQATT and CDR2 SNEGSKA (reference sequence). Trimming removed 5 bases from V and 2 bases from J, with 22 bases in between.